Shown below are 10 T cell receptor beta chains from a single sample sequenced in a study of cytomegalovirus exposure and HLA in healthy donors. The PCR contained 60 Vbeta and 13 Jbeta primers. Assay: immunoSEQ multiplex PCR; the TCRdb copy retains only in-frame clones and omits some. The table includes fewer than 250,000 clones, 60% to 80% detected once. Sequenced sample: PBMCs. The receptors derive from a man aged 18 to 29 in good health and CMV-seronegative.

This rearrangement joins TRBV6-5 to TRBJ2-3; 9 nucleotides agree with TRBD1. This CDR3 comprises 15 residues. Germline V gene lookup returns CDR1 MNHEY and CDR2 SVGAGI. V trimming: 4 bases; J trimming: 4 bases; junction bases outside the gene matches: 6. CDR3 in DNA: TGTGCCAGCAGTTCCTGGACAGGGGAGCCAGATACGCAGTATTTT. Translating gives CASSSWTGEPDTQYF.

The count of this clone is one. The chain joins TRBV19 to TRBJ2-3; 11 positions match TRBD2. This CDR3 region has 14 residues. V lost 6 bases to trimming and J lost 3 bases; unmatched junction nucleotides: 2. Germline V CDR1 and CDR2: LNHDA, SQIVND (reference sequence). The CDR3 sequence: CASSSSGGTDTQYF. As DNA, the CDR3 is TGTGCCAGTAGCTCTAGCGGGGGGACAGATACGCAGTATTTT. The full variable domain, its missing parts supplied by reference TRBV19 and TRBJ2-3, is DGGITQSPKYLFRKEGQNVTLSCEQNLNHDAMYWYRQDPGQGLRLIYYSQIVNDFQKGDIAEGYSVSREKKESFPLTVTSAQKNPTAFYLCASSSSGGTDTQYFGPGTRLTVL.

Written as DNA, the CDR3 is TGCGCCAGCAGCCTTAGCGGGGAGAACACCGGGGAGCTGTTTTTT. This encodes CASSLSGENTGELFF. The chain has TRBV5-1 and TRBJ2-2; 8 bases map to TRBD2. The CDR3 has 15 residues. V lost 4 bases to trimming and J lost 1 base; unmatched junction nucleotides: 3. The V gene's germline CDR1 is SGHRS and CDR2 YFSETQ. Full variable domain (rest looked up from reference TRBV5-1 and TRBJ2-2): KAGVTQTPRYLIKTRGQQVTLSCSPISGHRSVSWYQQTPGQGLQFLFEYFSETQRNKGNFPGRFSGRQFSNSRSEMNVSTLELGDSALYLCASSLSGENTGELFFGEGSRLTVL.

The chain employs TRBV4-3 and TRBJ1-1, with D possibly being TRBD1 (6 bases). Trimming stripped 1 base from V and 9 bases from J, with 12 bases between. The CDR3 consists of 13 residues. Germline V CDR1 and CDR2: LGHNA, YSLEER. The CDR3 spells CASSQGTQGKAFF. CDR3 in DNA: TGCGCCAGCAGCCAAGGGACACAGGGAAAAGCTTTCTTT.

CDR3 sequence (DNA): TGCAGCGTTGGCGGGACAGGGGAAGTCCGGAACACTGAAGCTTTCTTT. Translating gives CSVGGTGEVRNTEAFF. The chain carries TRBV29-1 and TRBJ1-1; TRBD1 matches at 10 bases. Per the germline V gene, CDR1 is SQVTM and CDR2 is ANQGSEA. This CDR3 is built from 16 residues. After removal of 4 bases from V and 1 base from J, the junction contained 9 bases not matched to a gene.

J is TRBJ1-1 and V is TRBV7-3; 11 nucleotides match TRBD1. Germline V gives CDR1 SGHTA, CDR2 FQGTGA. The CDR3 totals 15 residues. The V segment lost 2 bases and the J segment 1 base; nucleotides outside the gene matches: 0. CDR3 protein: CASSLGTGGNTEAFF. The CDR3 DNA follows: TGTGCCAGCAGCTTAGGGACAGGGGGGAACACTGAAGCTTTCTTT.

This sequence joins TRBV5-4 and TRBJ1-1, with D tentatively TRBD1 (5 bases). CDR3 length equals 15 residues. Germline V gene sequence: CDR1 SGHNT, CDR2 YYREEE (reference sequence). The V end was cut by 3 bases, the J end by 4 bases, with 16 bases between. DNA for the CDR3: TGTGCCAGCAGCTCCCCTGGGGCGGGGTTCACTGAAGCTTTCTTT. As protein: CASSSPGAGFTEAFF.

The genes are TRBV7-2 and TRBJ2-7, with D tentatively TRBD2 (6 bases). CDR3 length: 13 amino acids. Trimming pared 8 bases from V and 7 bases from J, leaving 18 bases between. Germline lookup yields CDR1 SGHTA and CDR2 FQGNSA. Here the CDR3 DNA reads TGTGCCAGCTCCGGAGGGCCCTTGGGGGAGCAGTACTTC. Translating it yields CASSGGPLGEQYF.

The rearrangement uses TRBV11-3 and TRBJ2-1; TRBD2 matches at 12 bases. The CDR3 runs to 17 residues. With 5 bases clipped from V and 7 bases from J, the junction kept 12 bases outside the gene matches. Germline V lookup: CDR1 SGHNT, CDR2 YENEEA. The CDR3 DNA follows: TGTGCCAGCAGCCCCCTGGAACTAGCGGGGGGTGTTAATGAGCAGTTCTTC. Translating it yields CASSPLELAGGVNEQFF.

The count of this clone is one. The chain couples TRBV4-3 to TRBJ1-5, with 11 bases matching TRBD1. The germline gives CDR1 LGHNA, CDR2 YSLEER. The ends lost 4 bases at V and 7 bases at J; junction bases unmatched: 9. The CDR3 extends over 16 amino acids. The CDR3 protein is CASSPVWDRGVQPQHF. The CDR3 DNA sequence: TGCGCCAGCAGCCCCGTCTGGGACAGGGGGGTCCAGCCCCAGCATTTT.